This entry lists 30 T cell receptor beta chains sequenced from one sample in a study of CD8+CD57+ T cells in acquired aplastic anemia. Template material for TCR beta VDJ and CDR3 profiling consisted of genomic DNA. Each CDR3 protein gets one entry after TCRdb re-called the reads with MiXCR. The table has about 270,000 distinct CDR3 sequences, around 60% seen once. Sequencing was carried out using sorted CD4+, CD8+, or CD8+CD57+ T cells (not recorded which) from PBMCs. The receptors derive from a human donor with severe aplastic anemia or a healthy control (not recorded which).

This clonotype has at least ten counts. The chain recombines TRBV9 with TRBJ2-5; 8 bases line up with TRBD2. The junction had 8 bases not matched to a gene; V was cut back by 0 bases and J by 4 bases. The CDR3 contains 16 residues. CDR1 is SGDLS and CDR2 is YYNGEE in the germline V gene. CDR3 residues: CASSVVGRGGSETQYF. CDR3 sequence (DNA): TGTGCCAGCAGCGTAGTGGGACGGGGGGGCTCAGAGACCCAGTACTTC.

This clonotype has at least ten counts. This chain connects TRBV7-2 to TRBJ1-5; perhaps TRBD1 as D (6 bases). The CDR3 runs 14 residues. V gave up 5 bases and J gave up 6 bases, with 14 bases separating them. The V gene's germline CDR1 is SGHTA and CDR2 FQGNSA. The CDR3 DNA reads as TGTGCCAGCAGCGAAAGGCAGGGGTCTCAGCCCCAGCATTTT. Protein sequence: CASSERQGSQPQHF.

DNA of the CDR3: TGTGCCAGTAGGGACATGGTCGGTAATTCACCCCTCCACTTT. The encoded protein is CASRDMVGNSPLHF. V is TRBV19 and J is TRBJ1-6; D might be TRBD1 (5 bases). The germline V gene has CDR1 LNHDA and CDR2 SQIVND (reference sequence). V was shortened by 6 bases and J by 6 bases, with 12 bases between the two germline ends. This CDR3 comprises 14 residues. The full variable domain, with the rest looked up from reference TRBV19 and TRBJ1-6, is DGGITQSPKYLFRKEGQNVTLSCEQNLNHDAMYWYRQDPGQGLRLIYYSQIVNDFQKGDIAEGYSVSREKKESFPLTVTSAQKNPTAFYLCASRDMVGNSPLHFGNGTRLTVT.

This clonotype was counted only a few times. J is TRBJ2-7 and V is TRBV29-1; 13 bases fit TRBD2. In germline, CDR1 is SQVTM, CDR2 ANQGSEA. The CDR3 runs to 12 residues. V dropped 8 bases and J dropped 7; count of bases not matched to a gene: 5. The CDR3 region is CSLRGLAGEQYF. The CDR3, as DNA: TGCAGCCTGAGGGGACTAGCGGGAGAGCAGTACTTC.

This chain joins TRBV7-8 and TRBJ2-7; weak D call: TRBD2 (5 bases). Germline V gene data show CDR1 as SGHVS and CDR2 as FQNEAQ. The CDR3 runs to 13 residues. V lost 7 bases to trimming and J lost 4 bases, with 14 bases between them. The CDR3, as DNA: TGTGCCAGCAACACGATCGGGATTTACGAGCAGTACTTC. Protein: CASNTIGIYEQYF.

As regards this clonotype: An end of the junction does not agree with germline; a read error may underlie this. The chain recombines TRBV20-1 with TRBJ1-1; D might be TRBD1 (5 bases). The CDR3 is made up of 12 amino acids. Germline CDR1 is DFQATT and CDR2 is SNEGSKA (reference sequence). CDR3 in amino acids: CSPGTSNTGAFF. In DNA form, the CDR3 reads TGCAGTCCGGGGACGTCGAACACTGGAGCTTTCTTT.

The CDR3 DNA follows: TGCAGTGCTCAGAGCGGGATCGCCTACGAGCAGTACTTC. Translating it yields CSAQSGIAYEQYF. The V call is TRBV20-1, the J call TRBJ2-7; 7 nucleotides match TRBD2. V dropped 5 bases and J dropped 2; count of bases not matched to a gene: 6. Per germline, CDR1 DFQATT and CDR2 SNEGSKA (reference sequence). The CDR3 spans 13 residues.

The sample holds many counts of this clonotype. CDR3 coding DNA: TGTGCCAGCAGTAAGGGACTAGCGGGGAACACAGATACGCAGTATTTT. It specifies CASSKGLAGNTDTQYF. The chain carries TRBV2 and TRBJ2-3; 13 positions agree with TRBD2. V shed 5 bases and J 2 bases; nucleotides not matched to a gene: 4. CDR1 is SNHLY and CDR2 is FYNNEI in the germline V gene. CDR3 length: 16 amino acids.

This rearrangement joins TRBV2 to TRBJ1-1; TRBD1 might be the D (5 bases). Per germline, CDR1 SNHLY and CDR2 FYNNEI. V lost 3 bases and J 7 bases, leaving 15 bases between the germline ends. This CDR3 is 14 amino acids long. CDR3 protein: CASSDWGTAIEAFF. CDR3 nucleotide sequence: TGTGCCAGCAGTGACTGGGGGACCGCCATTGAAGCTTTCTTT. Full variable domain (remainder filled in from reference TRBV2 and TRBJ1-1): EPEVTQTPSHQVTQMGQEVILRCVPISNHLYFYWYRQILGQKVEFLVSFYNNEISEKSEIFDDQFSVERPDGSNFTLKIRSTKLEDSAMYFCASSDWGTAIEAFFGQGTRLTVV.

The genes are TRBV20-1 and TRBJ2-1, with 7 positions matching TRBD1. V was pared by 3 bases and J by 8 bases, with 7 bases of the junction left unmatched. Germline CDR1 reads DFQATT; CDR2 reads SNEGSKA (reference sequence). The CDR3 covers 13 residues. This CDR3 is CSARAGGRHEQFF. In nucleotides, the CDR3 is TGCAGTGCTAGGGCAGGGGGTCGCCATGAGCAGTTCTTC.

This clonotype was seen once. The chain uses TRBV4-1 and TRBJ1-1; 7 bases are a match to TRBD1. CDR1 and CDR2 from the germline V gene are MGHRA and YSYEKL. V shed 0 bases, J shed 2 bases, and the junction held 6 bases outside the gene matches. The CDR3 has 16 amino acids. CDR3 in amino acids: CASSQEDRVLNTEAFF. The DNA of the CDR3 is TGCGCCAGCAGCCAAGAAGACAGGGTCCTAAACACTGAAGCTTTCTTT.

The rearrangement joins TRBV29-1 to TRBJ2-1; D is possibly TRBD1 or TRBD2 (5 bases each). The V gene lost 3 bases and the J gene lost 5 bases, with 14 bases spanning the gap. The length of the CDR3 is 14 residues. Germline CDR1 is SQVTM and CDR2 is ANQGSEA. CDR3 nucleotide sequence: TGCAGCGTTGAGCCGAGGGGTATCCACAATGAGCAGTTCTTC. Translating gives CSVEPRGIHNEQFF.

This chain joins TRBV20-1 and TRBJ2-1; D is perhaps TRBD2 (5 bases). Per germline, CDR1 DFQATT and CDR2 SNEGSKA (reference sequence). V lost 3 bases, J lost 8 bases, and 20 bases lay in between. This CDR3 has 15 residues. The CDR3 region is CSARDTYAGWDEQFF. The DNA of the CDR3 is TGCAGTGCTAGGGATACCTACGCGGGCTGGGATGAGCAGTTCTTC.

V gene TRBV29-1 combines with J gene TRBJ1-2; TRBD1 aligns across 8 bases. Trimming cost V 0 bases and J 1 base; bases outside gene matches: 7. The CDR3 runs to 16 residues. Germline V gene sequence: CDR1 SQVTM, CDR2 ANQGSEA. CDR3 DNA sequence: TGCAGCGTTGAAGATCACCGGGACAGGAATAACTATGGCTACACCTTC. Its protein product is CSVEDHRDRNNYGYTF.

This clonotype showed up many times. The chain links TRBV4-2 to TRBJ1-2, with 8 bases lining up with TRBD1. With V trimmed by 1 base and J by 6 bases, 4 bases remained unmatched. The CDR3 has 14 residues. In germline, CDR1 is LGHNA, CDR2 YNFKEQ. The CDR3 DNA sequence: TGTGCCAGCAGCCAAGTAGACAGGGGCGATGGCTACACCTTC. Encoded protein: CASSQVDRGDGYTF.

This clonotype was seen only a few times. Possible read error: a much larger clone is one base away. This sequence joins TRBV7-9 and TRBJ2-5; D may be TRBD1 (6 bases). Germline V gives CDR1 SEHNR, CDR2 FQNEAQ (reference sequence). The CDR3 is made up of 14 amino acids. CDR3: CASRDTGSGETQCF. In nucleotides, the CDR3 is TGTGCCAGCAGGGACACAGGGTCCGGGGAGACCCAGTGCTTC.

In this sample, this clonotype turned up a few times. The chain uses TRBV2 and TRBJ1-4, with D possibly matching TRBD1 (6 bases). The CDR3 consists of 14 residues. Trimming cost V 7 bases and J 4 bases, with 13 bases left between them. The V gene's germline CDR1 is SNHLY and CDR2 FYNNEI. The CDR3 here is CASNRGPDNEKLFF. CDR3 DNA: TGTGCCAGCAACCGGGGGCCTGATAATGAAAAACTGTTTTTT. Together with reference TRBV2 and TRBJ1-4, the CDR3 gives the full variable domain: EPEVTQTPSHQVTQMGQEVILRCVPISNHLYFYWYRQILGQKVEFLVSFYNNEISEKSEIFDDQFSVERPDGSNFTLKIRSTKLEDSAMYFCASNRGPDNEKLFFGSGTQLSVL.

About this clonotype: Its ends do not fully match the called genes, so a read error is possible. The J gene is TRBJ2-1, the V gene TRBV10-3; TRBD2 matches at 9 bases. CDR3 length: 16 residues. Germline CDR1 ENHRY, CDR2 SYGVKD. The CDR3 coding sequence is TGTGCCATCAGTGAGTCCGGGACTAGCTGGGACTATGAGCGGTTCTTC. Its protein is CAISESGTSWDYERFF.

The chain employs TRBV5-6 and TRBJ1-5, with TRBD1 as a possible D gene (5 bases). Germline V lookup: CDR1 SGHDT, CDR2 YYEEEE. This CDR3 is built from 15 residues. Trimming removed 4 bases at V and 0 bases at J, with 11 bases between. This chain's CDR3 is CASSRIDSSNQPQHF. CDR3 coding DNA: TGTGCCAGCAGCCGGATAGACAGTAGCAATCAGCCCCAGCATTTT. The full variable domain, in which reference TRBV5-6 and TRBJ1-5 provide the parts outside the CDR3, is DAGVTQSPTHLIKTRGQQVTLRCSPKSGHDTVSWYQQALGQGPQFIFQYYEEEERQRGNFPDRFSGHQFPNYSSELNVNALLLGDSALYLCASSRIDSSNQPQHFGDGTRLSIL.

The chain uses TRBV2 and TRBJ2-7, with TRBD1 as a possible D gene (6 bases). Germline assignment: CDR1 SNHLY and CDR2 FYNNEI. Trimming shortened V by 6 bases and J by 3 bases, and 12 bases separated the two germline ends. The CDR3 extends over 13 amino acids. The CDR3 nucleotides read TGTGCCAGCAGCTCCGCAGGGGTCTACGAGCAGTACTTC. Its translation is CASSSAGVYEQYF.

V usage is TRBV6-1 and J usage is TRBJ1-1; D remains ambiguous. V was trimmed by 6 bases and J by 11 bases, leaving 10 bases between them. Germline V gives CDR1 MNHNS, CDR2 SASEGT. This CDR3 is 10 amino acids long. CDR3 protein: CASRDGGAFF. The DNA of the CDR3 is TGTGCCAGCAGGGACGGCGGGGCTTTCTTT.

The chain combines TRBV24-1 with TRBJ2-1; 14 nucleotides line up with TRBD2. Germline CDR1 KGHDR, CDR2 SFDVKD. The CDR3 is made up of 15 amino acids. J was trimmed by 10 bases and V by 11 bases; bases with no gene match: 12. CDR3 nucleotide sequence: TGTGCCAGTCGAACCGGGACTAGCGGGAGTTCGGAGCAGTTCTTC. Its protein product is CASRTGTSGSSEQFF.

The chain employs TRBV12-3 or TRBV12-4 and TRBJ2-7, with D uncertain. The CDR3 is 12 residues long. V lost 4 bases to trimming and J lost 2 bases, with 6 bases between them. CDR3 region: CASSYWAYEQYF. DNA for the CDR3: TGTGCCAGCAGTTACTGGGCCTACGAGCAGTACTTC.

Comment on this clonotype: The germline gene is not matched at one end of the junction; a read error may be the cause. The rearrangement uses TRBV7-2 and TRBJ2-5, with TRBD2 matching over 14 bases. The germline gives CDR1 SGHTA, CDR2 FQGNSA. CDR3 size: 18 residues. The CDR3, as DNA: TGTGCCAACAGCTTAGGGGGACTAGCGGGGGTGAGGGGTGAGACCCAGTACTTC. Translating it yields CANSLGGLAGVRGETQYF.

This CDR3 is CASSPGTDNTEAFF. CDR3 nucleotide sequence: TGTGCCAGCAGCCCAGGGACGGACAACACTGAAGCTTTCTTT. V gene TRBV7-9 combines with J gene TRBJ1-1, with a possible D match to TRBD1 (5 bases). The germline V gene has CDR1 SEHNR and CDR2 FQNEAQ (reference sequence). The CDR3 totals 14 residues. V shed 5 bases and J shed 2 bases, with 12 bases lying between them. Together with reference TRBV7-9 and TRBJ1-1, the CDR3 gives the full variable domain: DTGVSQNPRHKITKRGQNVTFRCDPISEHNRLYWYRQTLGQGPEFLTYFQNEAQLEKSRLLSDRFSAERPKGSFSTLEIQRTEQGDSAMYLCASSPGTDNTEAFFGQGTRLTVV.

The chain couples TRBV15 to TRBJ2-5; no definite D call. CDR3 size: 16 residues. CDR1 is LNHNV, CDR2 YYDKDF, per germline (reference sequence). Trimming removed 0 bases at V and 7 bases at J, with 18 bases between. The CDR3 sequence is CATSRERASRAGTQYF. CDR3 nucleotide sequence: TGTGCCACCAGCAGAGAACGGGCCTCAAGGGCCGGGACCCAGTACTTC.

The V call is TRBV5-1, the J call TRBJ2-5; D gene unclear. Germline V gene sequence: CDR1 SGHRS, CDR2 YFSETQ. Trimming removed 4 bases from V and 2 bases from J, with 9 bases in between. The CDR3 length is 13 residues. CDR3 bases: TGCGCCAGCAGCCGCAGACCTCAAGAGACCCAGTACTTC. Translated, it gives CASSRRPQETQYF.

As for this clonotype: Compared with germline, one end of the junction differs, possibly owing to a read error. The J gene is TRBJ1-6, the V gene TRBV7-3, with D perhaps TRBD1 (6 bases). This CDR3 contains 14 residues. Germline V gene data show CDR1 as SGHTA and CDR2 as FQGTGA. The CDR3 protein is CASSAAGVDSPLHF. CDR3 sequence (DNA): TGTGCCAGCAGCGCGGCAGGGGTGGATTCACCCCTCCACTTC.

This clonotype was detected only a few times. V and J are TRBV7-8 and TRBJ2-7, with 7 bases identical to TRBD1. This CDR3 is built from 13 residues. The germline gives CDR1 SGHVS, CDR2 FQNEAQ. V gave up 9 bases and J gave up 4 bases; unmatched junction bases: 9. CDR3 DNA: TGTGCCAGTAAACAGGGGTCGGGGTACGAGCAGTACTTC. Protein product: CASKQGSGYEQYF.

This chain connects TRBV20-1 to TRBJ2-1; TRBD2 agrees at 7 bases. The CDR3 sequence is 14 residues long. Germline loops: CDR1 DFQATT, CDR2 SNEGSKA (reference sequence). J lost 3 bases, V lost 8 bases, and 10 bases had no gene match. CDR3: CSTSTSADYNEQFF. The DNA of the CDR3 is TGCAGTACCAGCACTAGCGCGGACTACAATGAGCAGTTCTTC.